This TCR beta chain was documented in a study of shared clonotypes between healthy human individuals. Around 90 million PBMCs served as the genomic DNA source for unsorted samples. Unsorted PBMC DNA went through sequencing on ten immunoSEQ deep assay plates. Sequencing used immunoSEQ multiplex PCR; TCRdb keeps in-frame clones, though not all of them. The sample includes about 490,000 clones, around 85% seen only once; the top ten take roughly an eighth. The CDR3 spans 14 residues. Looked up from germline, CDR1 is MGHDK and CDR2 is SYGVNS. Trimming took 1 base from V and 4 from J; bases not matched to a gene: 4.

What was sequenced was PBMCs. The V call is TRBV25-1, the J call TRBJ2-7, with 7 bases aligning to TRBD1. The TCR originated in a woman aged 40 to 49 in good health. Some clones in this sample may be carry-over from other donors' samples. The CDR3 sequence: CASSEWDRQYEQYF. CDR3 coding DNA: TGTGCCAGCAGTGAATGGGACAGACAATACGAGCAGTACTTC.